The subject of this entry is one T cell receptor beta chain. The data were obtained in a study of control samples from healthy donors and cancer patients. TCRdb keeps only in-frame clones here, not all; method: immunoSEQ multiplex PCR. The sample carries more than 100,000 clones, around 89% recorded once. Per germline, CDR1 MNHNS and CDR2 SASEGT. The CDR3 loop spans 15 amino acids. V was cut by 3 bases and J by 2 bases, with 8 bases left in between. This sequence was found in a man aged 60 to 75 with lung cancer. The sample taken for sequencing was PBMCs. The chain combines TRBV6-1 with TRBJ2-6, with D tentatively TRBD1 or TRBD2 (5 bases each). DNA for the CDR3: TGTGCCAGCAGTGAGAGAGGGGCTGGGGCCAACGTCCTGACTTTC. This codes for CASSERGAGANVLTF.